This is a list of T cell receptor beta chains from one sample in a study of blood T cells in healthy people across ages. TCRdb re-called the 5' RACE reads through MiXCR, storing one row per CDR3 protein. The sample lists some 710,000 distinct CDR3 sequences, about 20% occurring once. Sequencing was done on a sample of blood. All receptors come from a man aged 70 or older in good health. CDR3s include the opening cysteine and the closing phenylalanine or tryptophan. D genes are given only for firm matches. Clone size is shown for a subset of rows, as once, few, many or a class of expanded clone.

>TRBJ1-6|NA|TRBV12-3/TRBV12-4|NA
CASSPDIYNSPLHF
TGTGCCAGCAGTCCGGACATCTATAATTCACCCCTCCACTTT
>TRBJ2-1|once|TRBV20-1|NA
CRTRRGSYNEQFF
TGCAGGACTCGCAGGGGATCCTACAATGAGCAGTTCTTC
>TRBJ1-5|NA|TRBV7-9|TRBD1
CASSFYGQGNQPQHF
TGTGCCAGCAGCTTTTATGGACAGGGGAATCAGCCCCAGCATTTT
>TRBJ2-2|few|TRBV25-1|NA
CASTLRGSGELFF
TGTGCCAGCACCCTGAGGGGTTCCGGGGAGCTGTTTTTT
>TRBJ2-7|NA|TRBV4-3|NA
CASSQDLGSFSEQYF
TGCGCCAGCAGCCAAGATCTCGGCTCATTCTCCGAGCAGTACTTC
>TRBJ2-7|few|TRBV7-9|TRBD1
CASSRIKTGGIYEQYF
TGTGCCAGCAGCCGAATAAAAACAGGGGGGATCTACGAGCAGTACTTC
>TRBJ1-1|once|TRBV2|NA
CASREQGRITEAFF
TGTGCCAGCAGGGAACAGGGACGAATCACTGAAGCTTTCTTT
>TRBJ2-7|NA|TRBV6-1|TRBD1
CASSEGRQGTYEQYF
TGTGCCAGCAGTGAAGGTAGACAGGGGACCTACGAGCAGTACTTC
>TRBJ1-2|many|TRBV5-1|NA
CASSLRQGHGYTF
TGCGCCAGCAGCTTGAGGCAGGGGCATGGCTACACCTTC
>TRBJ1-5|many|TRBV20-1|NA
CSASLRAQFNQPQHF
TGCAGTGCTAGTCTCCGAGCCCAATTCAATCAGCCCCAGCATTTT
>TRBJ2-3|NA|TRBV4-2|TRBD2
CASSPTLGTSGGADTQYF
TGTGCCAGCAGCCCGACGCTGGGGACTAGCGGAGGCGCAGATACGCAGTATTTT
>TRBJ2-3|few|TRBV6-5|NA
CASSYSSRADTQYF
TGTGCCAGCAGTTACTCGTCCAGGGCGGATACGCAGTATTTT
>TRBJ2-1|few|TRBV7-9|TRBD2
CASSPTSGLAGAISYNEQFF
TGTGCCAGCAGCCCGACATCGGGACTAGCGGGAGCCATCTCCTACAATGAGCAGTTCTTC
>TRBJ1-4|NA|TRBV6-6|NA
CASSLKDGNEKLFF
TGTGCCAGCAGCCTAAAGGACGGTAATGAAAAACTGTTTTTT
>TRBJ2-2|once|TRBV3-1|NA
CASSQGITNTGELFF
TGTGCCAGCAGCCAAGGGATAACAAACACCGGGGAGCTGTTTTTT
>TRBJ2-3|few|TRBV6-6|NA
CASSLPGTPVSDTQYF
TGTGCCAGCAGCCTCCCCGGGACGCCGGTGTCAGATACGCAGTATTTT
>TRBJ1-6|few|TRBV6-1|NA
CASNTETGNSPLHF
TGTGCCAGCAATACCGAGACAGGCAATTCACCCCTCCACTTT
>TRBJ2-3|NA|TRBV20-1|NA
CSAPPSGGRRTQYF
TGCAGTGCCCCTCCTAGTGGGGGACGACGTACGCAGTATTTT
>TRBJ2-3|NA|TRBV25-1|TRBD1
CASSESLGTGRDTQYF
TGTGCCAGCAGTGAATCTCTAGGGACAGGGAGGGATACGCAGTATTTT
>TRBJ2-1|NA|TRBV5-1|NA
CASSLLNGGGLNEQFF
TGCGCCAGCAGCTTGCTCAATGGGGGGGGCCTCAATGAGCAGTTCTTC
>TRBJ1-2|NA|TRBV20-1|NA
CSAPEANYGYTF
TGCAGTGCTCCAGAAGCTAACTATGGCTACACCTTC
>TRBJ1-5|NA|TRBV28|TRBD1
CASRGQTIQPQHF
TGTGCCAGCAGGGGACAGACGATTCAGCCCCAGCATTTT
>TRBJ2-1|NA|TRBV20-1|TRBD2
CSADRLSGRSDEQFF
TGCAGTGCTGACCGTCTTAGCGGGAGGTCCGATGAGCAGTTCTTC
>TRBJ2-6|NA|TRBV12-3/TRBV12-4|TRBD1
CASNFFGTGDSGANVLTF
TGTGCCAGCAACTTCTTCGGGACAGGCGACTCTGGGGCCAACGTCCTGACTTTC
>TRBJ2-3|once|TRBV5-1|NA
CASSLDGAADTDTQYF
TGCGCCAGCAGCTTGGATGGGGCTGCGGACACAGATACGCAGTATTTT
>TRBJ1-2|few|TRBV3-1|NA
CASSQRAHFYGYTF
TGTGCCAGCAGCCAGCGGGCTCACTTCTATGGCTACACCTTC
>TRBJ2-1|NA|TRBV7-9|NA
CASRRASANNEQFF
TGTGCCAGCAGACGGGCTAGCGCCAACAATGAGCAGTTCTTC
>TRBJ1-5|NA|TRBV27|NA
CASSLPFGAAQPQHF
TGTGCCAGCAGTTTACCGTTCGGGGCAGCTCAGCCCCAGCATTTT
>TRBJ2-2|few|TRBV11-2|NA
CASSKGTSNTGELFF
TGTGCCAGCAGCAAGGGGACGTCGAACACCGGGGAGCTGTTTTTT
>TRBJ2-5|few|TRBV25-1|NA
CASSELGQGGGTQYF
TGTGCCAGCAGTGAATTAGGCCAGGGAGGGGGGACCCAGTACTTC
>TRBJ2-4|NA|TRBV20-1|NA
CSARVRRGESAKNIQYF
TGCAGTGCTAGAGTGAGGAGGGGGGAAAGCGCCAAAAACATTCAGTACTTC
>TRBJ1-2|NA|TRBV7-8|NA
CASSLAGTPYGYTF
TGTGCCAGCAGCTTAGCGGGGACACCCTATGGCTACACCTTC
>TRBJ1-4|few|TRBV20-1|NA
CSARGTTMPERLFF
TGCAGTGCTAGAGGTACCACCATGCCGGAAAGACTGTTTTTT
>TRBJ1-4|NA|TRBV7-2|NA
CASSFSQDLFNEKLFF
TGTGCCAGCAGCTTTTCCCAGGACCTATTTAATGAAAAACTGTTTTTT
>TRBJ2-5|few|TRBV9|NA
CASSVTPDHTSTQYF
TGTGCCAGCAGCGTAACCCCGGACCACACCAGCACCCAGTACTTC
>TRBJ2-3|few|TRBV18|NA
CASSQIGDTQYF
TGTGCCAGCTCTCAGATTGGAGATACGCAGTATTTT
>TRBJ2-1|NA|TRBV24-1|NA
CATSEATLVYNEQFF
TGTGCCACCAGTGAAGCGACCCTAGTCTACAATGAGCAGTTCTTC
>TRBJ2-5|many|TRBV6-4|NA
CASSEVPGPVQETQYF
TGTGCCAGCAGTGAGGTACCGGGTCCCGTCCAAGAGACCCAGTACTTC
>TRBJ2-5|NA|TRBV13|TRBD2
CASSASLAGPPQIGSQYF
TGTGCCAGCAGCGCCTCACTAGCGGGGCCCCCCCAAATAGGGTCCCAGTACTTC
>TRBJ1-2|NA|TRBV7-2|NA
CASSLARVDYGYTF
TGTGCCAGCAGCTTAGCCAGGGTTGACTATGGCTACACCTTC
>TRBJ2-4|few|TRBV20-1|TRBD2
CSARPGGPNKNIQYF
TGCAGTGCTAGACCGGGAGGGCCTAACAAAAACATTCAGTACTTC
>TRBJ2-1|NA|TRBV13|NA
CASRRREKVSYNEQFF
TGTGCCAGCCGGCGGCGGGAAAAGGTATCCTACAATGAGCAGTTCTTC
>TRBJ1-4|NA|TRBV7-9|TRBD1
CASSLGTANEKLFF
TGTGCCAGCAGCTTGGGGACAGCTAATGAAAAACTGTTTTTT
>TRBJ2-1|NA|TRBV12-3/TRBV12-4|TRBD2
CASSPRARESEDEQFF
TGTGCCAGCAGTCCCCGTGCGCGGGAGAGCGAGGATGAGCAGTTCTTC
>TRBJ2-2|NA|TRBV7-2|TRBD2
CASSLAHPSGSIVGELFF
TGTGCCAGCAGCTTAGCGCATCCTAGCGGGAGTATTGTCGGGGAGCTGTTTTTT